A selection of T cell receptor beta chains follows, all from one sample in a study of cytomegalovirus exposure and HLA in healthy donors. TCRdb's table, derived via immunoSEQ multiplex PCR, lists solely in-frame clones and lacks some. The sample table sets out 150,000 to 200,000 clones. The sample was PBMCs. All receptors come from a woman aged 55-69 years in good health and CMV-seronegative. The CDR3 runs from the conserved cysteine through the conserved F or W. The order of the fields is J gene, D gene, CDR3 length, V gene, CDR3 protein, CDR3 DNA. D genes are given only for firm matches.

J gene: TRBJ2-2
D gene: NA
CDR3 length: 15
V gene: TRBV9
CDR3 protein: CASSVGGTNTGELFF
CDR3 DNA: TGTGCCAGCAGCGTAGGCGGGACGAACACCGGGGAGCTGTTTTTT

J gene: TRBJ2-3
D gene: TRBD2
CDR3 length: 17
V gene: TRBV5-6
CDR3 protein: CASSLLGLAGFTDTQYF
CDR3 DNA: TGTGCCAGCAGCCTACTCGGACTAGCGGGATTCACAGATACGCAGTATTTT

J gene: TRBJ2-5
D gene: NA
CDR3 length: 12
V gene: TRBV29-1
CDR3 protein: CSEGFGEETQYF
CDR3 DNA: TGCAGCGAAGGATTCGGGGAGGAGACCCAGTACTTC

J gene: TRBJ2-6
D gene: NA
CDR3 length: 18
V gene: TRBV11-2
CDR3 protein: CASSLVAGQGTGANVLTF
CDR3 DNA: TGTGCCAGCAGCTTAGTAGCGGGACAGGGTACCGGGGCCAACGTCCTGACTTTC

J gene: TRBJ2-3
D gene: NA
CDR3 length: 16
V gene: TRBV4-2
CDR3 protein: CASSQGTGLDTDTQYF
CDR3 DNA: TGTGCCAGCAGCCAAGGTACAGGGCTGGACACAGATACGCAGTATTTT

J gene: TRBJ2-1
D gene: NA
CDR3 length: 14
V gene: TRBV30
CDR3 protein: CAWIAGTTYNEQFF
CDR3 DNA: TGTGCCTGGATTGCGGGAACGACCTACAATGAGCAGTTCTTC

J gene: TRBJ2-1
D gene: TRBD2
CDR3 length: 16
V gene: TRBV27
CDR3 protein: CASSFSLSGGYNEQFF
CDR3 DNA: TGTGCCAGCAGTTTCTCGCTGAGCGGGGGGTACAATGAGCAGTTCTTC

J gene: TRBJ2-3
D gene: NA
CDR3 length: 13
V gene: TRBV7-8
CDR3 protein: CASSQDSLDTQYF
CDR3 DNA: TGTGCCAGCAGCCAGGACAGCCTAGATACGCAGTATTTT

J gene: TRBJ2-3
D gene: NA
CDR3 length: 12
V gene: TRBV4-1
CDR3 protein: CASSRALDTQYF
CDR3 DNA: TGCGCCAGCAGCCGGGCCCTAGATACGCAGTATTTT

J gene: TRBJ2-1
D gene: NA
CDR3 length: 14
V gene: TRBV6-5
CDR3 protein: CASSQGFSYNEQFF
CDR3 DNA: TGTGCCAGCAGCCAGGGCTTCTCCTACAATGAGCAGTTCTTC

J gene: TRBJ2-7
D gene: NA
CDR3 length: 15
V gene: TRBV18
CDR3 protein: CASSPPGGQLYEQYF
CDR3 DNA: TGTGCCAGCTCACCACCGGGGGGACAGCTTTACGAGCAGTACTTC

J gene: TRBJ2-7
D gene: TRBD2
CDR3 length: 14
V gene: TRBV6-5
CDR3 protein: CASSSGSGRGEQYF
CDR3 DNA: TGTGCCAGCAGTTCAGGGAGCGGGAGAGGCGAGCAGTACTTC

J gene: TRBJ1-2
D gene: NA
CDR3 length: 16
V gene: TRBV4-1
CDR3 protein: CASSHGSRDTDYGYTF
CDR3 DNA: TGCGCCAGCAGCCACGGCTCTCGGGACACTGACTATGGCTACACCTTC

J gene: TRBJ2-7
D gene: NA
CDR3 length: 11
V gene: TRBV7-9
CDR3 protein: CASSHGYEQYF
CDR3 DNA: TGTGCCAGCAGCCACGGCTACGAGCAGTACTTC

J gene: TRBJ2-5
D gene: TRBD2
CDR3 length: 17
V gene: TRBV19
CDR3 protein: CASSPRGLAGDQETQYF
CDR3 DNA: TGTGCCAGTAGTCCGCGAGGACTAGCGGGAGATCAAGAGACCCAGTACTTC

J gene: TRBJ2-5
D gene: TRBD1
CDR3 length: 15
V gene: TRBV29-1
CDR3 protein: CSVEDWTGLQETQYF
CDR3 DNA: TGCAGCGTTGAAGATTGGACAGGGTTACAAGAGACCCAGTACTTC

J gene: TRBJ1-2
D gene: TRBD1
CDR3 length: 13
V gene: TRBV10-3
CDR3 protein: CAISGDRQYGYTF
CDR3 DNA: TGTGCCATCAGTGGGGACAGACAGTATGGCTACACCTTC

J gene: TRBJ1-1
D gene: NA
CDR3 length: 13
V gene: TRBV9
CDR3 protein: CASSVDTGTEAFF
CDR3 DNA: TGTGCCAGCAGCGTAGATACAGGCACTGAAGCTTTCTTT

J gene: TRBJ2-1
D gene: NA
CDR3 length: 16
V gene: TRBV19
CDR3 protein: CASTSTTDSSYNEQFF
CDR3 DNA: TGTGCCAGTACCTCCACGACCGACTCCTCCTACAATGAGCAGTTCTTC

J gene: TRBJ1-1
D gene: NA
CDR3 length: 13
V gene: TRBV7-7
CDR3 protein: CASSLNEGTEAFF
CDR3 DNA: TGTGCCAGCAGCTTAAATGAGGGAACTGAAGCTTTCTTT

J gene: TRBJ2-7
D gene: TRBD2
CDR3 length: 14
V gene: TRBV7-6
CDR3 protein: CASSLTWEGYEQYF
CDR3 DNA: TGTGCCAGCAGCTTAACCTGGGAGGGTTACGAGCAGTACTTC

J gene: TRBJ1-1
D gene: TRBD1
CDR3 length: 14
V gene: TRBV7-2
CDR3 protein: CASSPRTGNTEAFF
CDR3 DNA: TGTGCCAGCAGCCCAAGGACAGGGAACACTGAAGCTTTCTTT

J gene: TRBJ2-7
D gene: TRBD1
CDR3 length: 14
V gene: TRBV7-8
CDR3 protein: CASSFGQGAGEQYF
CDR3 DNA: TGTGCCAGCAGCTTTGGACAGGGGGCGGGCGAGCAGTACTTC

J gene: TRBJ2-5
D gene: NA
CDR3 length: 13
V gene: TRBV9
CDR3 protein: CASSVAGQETQYF
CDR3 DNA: TGTGCCAGCAGCGTAGCGGGCCAAGAGACCCAGTACTTC

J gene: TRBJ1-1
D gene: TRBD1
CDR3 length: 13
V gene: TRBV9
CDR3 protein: CASSPRDSELAFF
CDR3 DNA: TGTGCCAGCAGCCCCCGGGACAGTGAACTGGCTTTCTTT